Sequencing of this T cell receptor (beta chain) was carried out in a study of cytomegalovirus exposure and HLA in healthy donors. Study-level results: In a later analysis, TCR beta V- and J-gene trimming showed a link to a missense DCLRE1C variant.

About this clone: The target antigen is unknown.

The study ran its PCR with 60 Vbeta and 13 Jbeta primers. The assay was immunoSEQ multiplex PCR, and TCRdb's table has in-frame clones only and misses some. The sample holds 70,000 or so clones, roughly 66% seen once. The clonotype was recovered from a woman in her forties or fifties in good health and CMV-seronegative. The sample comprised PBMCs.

The CDR3 reads CASSLAAAGTTDTQYF. CDR3 coding DNA: TGTGCCAGCAGTTTAGCGGCCGCGGGAACCACAGATACGCAGTATTTT. The rearrangement links TRBV28 to TRBJ2-3, with D maybe TRBD2 (6 bases). Per germline, CDR1 MDHEN and CDR2 SYDVKM. The CDR3 spans 16 residues. V was shortened by 2 bases and J by 2 bases, with 14 bases between the two germline ends.